These 8 T cell receptor beta chains were all obtained from the same sample, sequenced in a study of response to subunit inactivated influenza vaccine. TCRdb re-derived calls from the RT-PCR reads in MiXCR, one entry per CDR3 protein. The table shows 500,000 to 550,000 distinct CDR3 sequences, with around 21% occurring only once. These data were also reused for a study on T cells expressing NK-cell markers. As that study records: The authors made TCR beta cDNA libraries by 5'RACE template switching. This switching added a universal primer site and UMIs.

Sequenced here: CD4+ T cells sorted from PBMCs, sampled 11 to 12 days after vaccination. The receptors stem from a man aged 50 or older who received an inactivated influenza vaccine.

This clonotype was picked up a small number of times. The rearrangement links TRBV4-3 to TRBJ1-2; 8 bases agree with TRBD1. The germline CDR1 and CDR2 sequences are LGHNA and YSLEER. The V gene end was trimmed by 2 bases and the J gene end by 3 bases; junction bases not matched to a gene: 5. The CDR3 spans 15 residues. CDR3 coding DNA: TGCGCCAGCAGCCAAACAGGGGGTTACGACTATGGCTACACCTTC. The encoded protein is CASSQTGGYDYGYTF.

The chain is built from TRBV6-1 and TRBJ1-1; D is ambiguous. Trimming took 7 bases from V and 1 from J, leaving 10 bases between them. In germline, CDR1 is MNHNS, CDR2 SASEGT. The CDR3 is made up of 13 amino acids. DNA of the CDR3: TGTGCCAGCACGCGGGCAAAGAACACTGAAGCTTTCTTT. This gives the protein CASTRAKNTEAFF.

For this clonotype: One end of the junction does not line up with germline, which may come from a read error. The rearrangement uses TRBV10-3 and TRBJ1-2; tentative D call: TRBD1 (5 bases). The CDR3 has 13 amino acids. Germline assignment: CDR1 ENHRY and CDR2 SYGVKD. The DNA of the CDR3 is TGTGCCACCAGTAACGACAGAGGACTTGGCTACACCTTC. Translation gives CATSNDRGLGYTF.

This clonotype turned up a few times. The V gene is TRBV7-2, the J gene TRBJ2-7; TRBD2 agrees at 10 bases. Trimming cost V 0 bases and J 1 base; bases outside gene matches: 6. This CDR3 contains 17 residues. Germline V gives CDR1 SGHTA, CDR2 FQGNSA. CDR3 protein: CASSLAFSGGMSYEQYF. DNA of the CDR3: TGTGCCAGCAGCTTAGCCTTTAGCGGGGGGATGTCCTACGAGCAGTACTTC.

The rearrangement uses TRBV6-2 or TRBV6-3 and TRBJ2-7; 8 bases fit TRBD2. The CDR3 has 15 amino acids. The ends lost 1 base at V and 3 bases at J; junction bases unmatched: 5. Germline V gene lookup returns CDR1 MNHEY and CDR2 SVGEGT. The CDR3 DNA is TGTGCCAGCAGTTACTGGGCTAGCGGGCGCTACGAGCAGTACTTC. It is translated as CASSYWASGRYEQYF.

The chain combines TRBV12-3 or TRBV12-4 with TRBJ1-6; TRBD1 is a possible D gene (6 bases). V dropped 0 bases and J dropped 13 bases, with 13 bases sitting between them. The CDR3 runs to 14 residues. The chain's CDR3 is CASSLARQGLPLHF. The CDR3 nucleotides read TGTGCCAGCAGTTTAGCGCGGCAGGGGCTCCCCCTCCACTTT.

This clonotype was seen at least ten times. This sequence joins TRBV10-3 and TRBJ2-3; D not resolved. This CDR3 contains 12 residues. The ends were cut back, 0 bases at V and 8 bases at J, with 6 bases in the middle. The germline V gene encodes CDR1 ENHRY and CDR2 SYGVKD. CDR3 residues: CAISESSRTQYF. The CDR3 DNA follows: TGTGCCATCAGTGAGTCGTCCCGTACGCAGTATTTT.

This clonotype was counted a few times. This chain joins TRBV10-3 and TRBJ2-3; the match to TRBD2 covers 8 bases. CDR3 size: 15 residues. CDR1 and CDR2 from the germline V gene are ENHRY and SYGVKD. Germline trimming cut 0 bases from V and 3 bases from J; bases unmatched to any gene: 2. The CDR3 bases are TGTGCCATCAGTGAGTCTAGCGGGGAGACAGATACGCAGTATTTT. It translates to CAISESSGETDTQYF.